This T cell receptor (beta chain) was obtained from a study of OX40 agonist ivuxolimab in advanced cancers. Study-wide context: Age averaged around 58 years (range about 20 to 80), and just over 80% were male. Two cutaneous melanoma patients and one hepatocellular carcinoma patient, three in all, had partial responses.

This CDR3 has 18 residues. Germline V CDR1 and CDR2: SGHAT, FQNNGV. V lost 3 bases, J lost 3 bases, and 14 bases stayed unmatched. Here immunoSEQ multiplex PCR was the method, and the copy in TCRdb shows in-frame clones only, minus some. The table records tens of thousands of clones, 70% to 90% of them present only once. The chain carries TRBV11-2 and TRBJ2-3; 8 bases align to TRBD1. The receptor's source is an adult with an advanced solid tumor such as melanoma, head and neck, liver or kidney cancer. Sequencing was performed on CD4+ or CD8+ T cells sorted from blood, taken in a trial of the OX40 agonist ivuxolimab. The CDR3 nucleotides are TGTGCCAGCAGCTTGGGGGCAGGGGGCAGCGGATTGACAGATACGCAGTATTTT. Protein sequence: CASSLGAGGSGLTDTQYF.